This T cell receptor (beta chain) was sequenced in a study of blood T cell repertoires in COVID-19. Per the original data handling: Reference gene primer amplification gave nucleated cell count estimates. Profiled with immunoSEQ multiplex PCR; TCRdb holds only in-frame clones, not every one. V, J and clone size reflect that table, while D and trimming were determined from the DNA. The top ten hold less than 3.5% of the sample, which has a few hundred thousand clones, 85% to 90% seen once. There are 16 residues in the CDR3. The germline V gene has CDR1 SGHDT and CDR2 YYEEEE. The ends lost 1 base at V and 7 bases at J; junction bases unmatched: 8. Seattle patient enrollment occurred during active infection, with longitudinal follow-up thereafter.

J is TRBJ2-2 and V is TRBV5-6; 9 nucleotides agree with TRBD2. The sample taken for sequencing was peripheral blood. This receptor was obtained from a woman aged 25-40 years with COVID-19, enrolled during active disease. The CDR3 sequence is CASSLLPGGRGGELFF. The DNA of the CDR3 is TGTGCCAGCAGCTTGCTTCCCGGCGGGAGGGGCGGGGAGCTGTTTTTT.